These 20 T cell receptor beta chains share one sample of origin, sequenced in a study of cytomegalovirus exposure and HLA in healthy donors. PCR was performed using 60 Vbeta and 13 Jbeta primers. This table comes from immunoSEQ multiplex PCR, and its TCRdb copy is limited to in-frame clones, with some not included. The sample yields some 170,000 clones, roughly 85% seen once. The source material was PBMCs. Receptors originate from a man aged 40-49 years in good health and CMV-seropositive.

The chain uses TRBV28 and TRBJ2-7; no definite D call. This CDR3 has 13 residues. The V end lost 6 bases, the J end lost 5 bases, and 14 bases lay between the germline ends. Per germline, CDR1 MDHEN and CDR2 SYDVKM. The CDR3: CASSPGPRDEQYF. The CDR3 DNA is TGTGCCAGCAGCCCTGGTCCACGGGACGAGCAGTACTTC.

V is TRBV21-1 and J is TRBJ2-1; TRBD2, the D gene given by the table, was not confirmed from the DNA. TRBV21-1 counts as a pseudogene. The length of the CDR3 is 15 residues. The CDR3 DNA reads as TGTGCCAGCAGCAATCTCCTTAGCTCCTACAATGAGCAGTTCTTC. It codes for CASSNLLSSYNEQFF.

CDR3 sequence (DNA): TGTGCCAGCAGCTTAGATCTAGCGGGAGATTACGAGCAGTACTTC. Its translation is CASSLDLAGDYEQYF. V and J are TRBV11-2 and TRBJ2-7; 10 bases map to TRBD2. Germline trimming cut 0 bases from V and 4 bases from J; bases unmatched to any gene: 3. This CDR3 region has 15 residues. Germline CDR1 and CDR2: SGHAT and FQNNGV.

The gene calls are TRBV27 and TRBJ2-3, with D possibly being TRBD2 (5 bases). Trimming cost V 0 bases and J 2 bases, with 21 bases left between them. The CDR3 sequence is 19 residues long. The germline V gene has CDR1 MNHEY and CDR2 SMNVEV (reference sequence). This chain's CDR3 is CASSLSGVGLALNTDTQYF. The CDR3 region has the DNA TGTGCCAGCAGTTTATCGGGAGTGGGGTTAGCCCTAAACACAGATACGCAGTATTTT.

The chain employs TRBV4-1 and TRBJ2-7; D perhaps matches TRBD2 (5 bases). The CDR3 sequence is 20 residues long. The V end was cut by 3 bases, the J end by 0 bases, with 27 bases between. In germline, CDR1 is MGHRA, CDR2 YSYEKL. The CDR3 reads CASSQRAPSKGDFSSYEQYF. DNA for the CDR3: TGCGCCAGCAGCCAGAGGGCCCCCTCTAAGGGAGACTTCAGCTCCTACGAGCAGTACTTC.

Here the CDR3 DNA reads TGTGCCAGCAGACCCGGGACAGGGGAAAAACTGTTTTTT. Amino acids: CASRPGTGEKLFF. The V gene is TRBV5-6, the J gene TRBJ1-4, with 9 bases lining up with TRBD1. Germline-derived CDR1 and CDR2 are SGHDT and YYEEEE. The junction had 4 bases not matched to a gene; V was cut back by 5 bases and J by 8 bases. The CDR3 contains 13 residues.

The chain uses TRBV11-3 and TRBJ2-4; 7 nucleotides match TRBD2. In germline, CDR1 is SGHNT, CDR2 YENEEA. There are 14 residues in the CDR3. Trimming removed 2 bases from V and 5 bases from J; junction bases left unmatched: 3. DNA for the CDR3: TGTGCCAGCAGCTTACGGGACTACCAAAACATTCAGTACTTC. It is translated as CASSLRDYQNIQYF. Combining the CDR3 with reference TRBV11-3 and TRBJ2-4 gives the whole variable domain EAGVVQSPRYKIIEKKQPVAFWCNPISGHNTLYWYLQNLGQGPELLIRYENEEAVDDSQLPKDRFSAERLKGVDSTLKIQPAELGDSAVYLCASSLRDYQNIQYFGAGTRLSVL.

This clone was seen only a few times. The V call is TRBV6-1, the J call TRBJ1-4; TRBD1 matches at 10 bases. Germline CDR1 reads MNHNS; CDR2 reads SASEGT. This CDR3 is built from 14 residues. With V trimmed by 6 bases and J by 3 bases, 1 base remained unmatched. CDR3 sequence reads: CASRGQGANEKLFF. The CDR3 region has the DNA TGTGCCAGCAGAGGACAGGGGGCTAATGAAAAACTGTTTTTT.

The chain is built from TRBV6-5 and TRBJ1-3; unclear D gene. With 2 bases removed from V and 8 bases from J, the gap between germline ends came to 10 bases. The CDR3 loop spans 13 amino acids. The germline gives CDR1 MNHEY, CDR2 SVGAGI. DNA of the CDR3: TGTGCCAGCAGTTACAACGGCGGGGACACCATATATTTT. Its protein is CASSYNGGDTIYF.

The chain is built from TRBV11-2 and TRBJ2-5, with TRBD2 matching 12 bases. The DNA end is a closer match to TRBJ2-7, so the J assignment may be wrong. This CDR3 region has 16 residues. Germline V gene sequence: CDR1 SGHAT, CDR2 FQNNGV. For the CDR3, the DNA is TGTGCCAGCAGCTTAGAACGGACTAGCGGGATGTACGAGCAGTACTTC. Residues: CASSLERTSGMYEQYF.

V and J are TRBV9 and TRBJ2-5, with a possible D match to TRBD2 (6 bases). This CDR3 is built from 15 residues. V lost 0 bases to trimming and J lost 5 bases, with 14 bases between them. Germline V gene sequence: CDR1 SGDLS, CDR2 YYNGEE. The CDR3 loop is CASSVDPGSGETQYF. DNA of the CDR3: TGTGCCAGCAGCGTAGACCCCGGGAGCGGGGAGACCCAGTACTTC.

V usage is TRBV5-1 and J usage is TRBJ2-7; 9 nucleotides match TRBD1. CDR1 and CDR2 from the germline V gene are SGHRS and YFSETQ. CDR3 length: 14 amino acids. The junction had 7 bases not matched to a gene; V was cut back by 2 bases and J by 7 bases. CDR3 loop: CASSFTGTGIEQYF. The CDR3 DNA sequence: TGCGCCAGCAGCTTCACCGGGACAGGGATTGAGCAGTACTTC.

The V and J genes are TRBV6-5 and TRBJ2-5; TRBD2 might be the D (5 bases). Germline CDR1 MNHEY, CDR2 SVGAGI. This CDR3 is built from 13 residues. Trimming shortened V by 6 bases and J by 7 bases, and 15 bases separated the two germline ends. The CDR3 reads CASRPTSGGTQYF. CDR3 sequence (DNA): TGTGCCAGCAGACCCACGTCAGGAGGGACCCAGTACTTC.

The chain employs TRBV7-6 and TRBJ1-2; a possible D gene is TRBD1 (6 bases). The CDR3 totals 17 residues. Trimming removed 0 bases at V and 0 bases at J, with 14 bases between. Germline-derived CDR1 and CDR2 are SGHVS and FNYEAQ. The CDR3 DNA sequence: TGTGCCAGCAGCTTAGCTATACAGGGAAACGCTAACTATGGCTACACCTTC. Protein sequence: CASSLAIQGNANYGYTF.

This CDR3 is CASSLSPASGFTYEQYF. CDR3 nucleotides: TGTGCCAGCAGCTTATCCCCAGCTAGCGGGTTTACCTACGAGCAGTACTTC. V is TRBV11-2 and J is TRBJ2-7; 8 positions match TRBD2. V shed 2 bases, J shed 2 bases, and the junction held 11 bases outside the gene matches. The CDR3 contains 17 residues. Germline-derived CDR1 and CDR2 are SGHAT and FQNNGV.

This clone has a handful of counts. The chain is built from TRBV10-3 and TRBJ2-7, with 12 bases matching TRBD2. Germline loops: CDR1 ENHRY, CDR2 SYGVKD. CDR3 length equals 15 residues. The junction had 9 bases not matched to a gene; V was cut back by 7 bases and J by 5 bases. The CDR3 protein is CAINTLAGGPHEQYF. The CDR3 DNA reads TGTGCCATCAATACGCTAGCGGGAGGGCCCCACGAGCAGTACTTC.

V is TRBV7-9 and J is TRBJ2-1; D gene ambiguous. The CDR3 extends over 14 amino acids. V was shortened by 3 bases and J by 2 bases, with 8 bases between the two germline ends. The germline gives CDR1 SEHNR, CDR2 FQNEAQ (reference sequence). The CDR3 protein is CASSFEFTYNEQFF. CDR3 DNA: TGTGCCAGCAGCTTTGAGTTCACCTACAATGAGCAGTTCTTC.

This chain connects TRBV11-3 to TRBJ1-1; D is possibly TRBD1 (5 bases). The CDR3 has 14 amino acids. The germline V gene encodes CDR1 SGHNT and CDR2 YENEEA. V lost 5 bases, J lost 3 bases, and 13 bases lay in between. CDR3: CASSVPQGHTEAFF. The DNA of the CDR3 is TGTGCCAGCAGCGTTCCTCAGGGTCACACTGAAGCTTTCTTT.

The CDR3 region has the DNA TGCGCCAGCAGCTTGCAGGGGAGTGCTGGGGCCAACGTCCTGACTTTC. Protein: CASSLQGSAGANVLTF. The chain links TRBV5-1 to TRBJ2-6; TRBD1 might be the D (6 bases). V gave up 1 base and J gave up 2 bases, with 10 bases separating them. Germline-derived CDR1 and CDR2 are SGHRS and YFSETQ. The CDR3 covers 16 residues.

The chain combines TRBV27 with TRBJ2-7, with TRBD2 matching 7 bases. This CDR3 spans 17 amino acids. In germline, CDR1 is MNHEY, CDR2 SMNVEV (reference sequence). With V trimmed by 5 bases and J by 2 bases, 15 bases remained unmatched. CDR3 nucleotide sequence: TGTGCCAGCAGTCCCCTAGCGGCCCGCACAACGGCCTACGAGCAGTACTTC. As protein: CASSPLAARTTAYEQYF.